The 14 T cell receptor beta chains below come from one sample, sequenced in a study of T-cell memory formation after mild COVID-19. MiXCR was run by TCRdb on the 5' RACE reads, yielding one entry per CDR3 protein. The table shows approximately 65,000 distinct CDR3 sequences, with 15% to 20% occurring only once. The sequenced material came from PBMCs or a T cell subset sorted from them (not recorded which). All receptors come from an adult woman who had mild COVID-19 (a few samples of this study predate the infection). Cell type and time point are not known.

V gene TRBV13 combines with J gene TRBJ2-7; D is possibly TRBD2 (6 bases). CDR1 PRHDT and CDR2 FYEKMQ come from the germline V gene (reference sequence). The CDR3 runs to 13 residues. The V and J ends lost 2 bases and 9 bases respectively, with 14 bases between them. CDR3 residues: CASSLRTLGGQYF. The CDR3, as DNA: TGTGCCAGCAGCTTAAGGACACTCGGGGGGCAGTACTTC.

The V and J genes are TRBV6-2 or TRBV6-3 and TRBJ2-3; TRBD2 matches 12 bases. This CDR3 has 15 residues. V trimming: 2 bases; J trimming: 5 bases; junction bases outside the gene matches: 2. In germline, CDR1 is MNHEY, CDR2 SVGEGT. The CDR3 sequence: CASSYPGLAGDTQYF. CDR3 nucleotide sequence: TGTGCCAGCAGTTACCCGGGACTAGCGGGAGATACGCAGTATTTT.

This clonotype was seen a few times. This chain connects TRBV10-3 to TRBJ2-1, with TRBD2 identical over 11 bases. The germline gives CDR1 ENHRY, CDR2 SYGVKD. After removal of 7 bases from V and 5 bases from J, the junction contained 4 bases not matched to a gene. This CDR3 region has 14 residues. The CDR3 spells CAITGTSGHNEQFF. DNA of the CDR3: TGTGCCATCACCGGGACTAGCGGCCACAATGAGCAGTTCTTC.

The chain uses TRBV5-1 and TRBJ2-1; tentatively, D is TRBD1 or TRBD2 (5 bases each). This CDR3 is 18 amino acids long. The V gene lost 1 base and the J gene lost 8 bases, with 25 bases spanning the gap. Per germline, CDR1 SGHRS and CDR2 YFSETQ. The CDR3 region is CASSLSGPLPAGADEQFF. The CDR3 nucleotides are TGCGCCAGCAGCTTGTCAGGCCCACTCCCCGCCGGGGCGGATGAGCAGTTCTTC.

This clonotype has a handful of counts. The genes are TRBV12-3 or TRBV12-4 and TRBJ2-5; 10 positions match TRBD2. The CDR3 is made up of 15 amino acids. V shed 5 bases, J shed 1 base, and the junction held 4 bases outside the gene matches. In nucleotides, the CDR3 is TGTGCCAGCAGTGTTAGCGGGGGGCTCCAAGAGACCCAGTACTTC. Protein product: CASSVSGGLQETQYF.

The chain joins TRBV5-1 to TRBJ2-7; no clear D gene. V was shortened by 0 bases and J by 3 bases, with 10 bases between the two germline ends. The CDR3 totals 14 residues. Germline CDR1 SGHRS, CDR2 YFSETQ. As DNA, the CDR3 is TGCGCCAGCAGCTTGGGGACCAATATCTACGAGCAGTACTTC. Translating gives CASSLGTNIYEQYF.

This clonotype appeared a few times. The gene calls are TRBV6-1 and TRBJ2-1; 9 nucleotides match TRBD2. The CDR3 is made up of 20 amino acids. The J segment lost 4 bases and the V segment lost 5 bases, leaving 21 bases of the junction unmatched. The V gene's germline CDR1 is MNHNS and CDR2 SASEGT. CDR3 nucleotide sequence: TGTGCCAGCAGTAGAAACAGGGCTAGCGGGGAATTGGGGCTGTACAATGAGCAGTTCTTC. As protein: CASSRNRASGELGLYNEQFF.

The table lists this clonotype with a few counts. The chain carries TRBV7-2 and TRBJ2-7, with 12 positions matching TRBD2. The CDR3 spans 17 residues. J lost 3 bases, V lost 1 base, and 7 bases had no gene match. Germline CDR1 is SGHTA and CDR2 is FQGNSA. The CDR3 DNA follows: TGTGCCAGCAGCTTAGGCCGGACTAGCGGGGCCAACTACGAGCAGTACTTC. Residues: CASSLGRTSGANYEQYF.

The gene calls are TRBV6-2 or TRBV6-3 and TRBJ1-2; no reliable D call. The V gene lost 5 bases and the J gene lost 0 bases, with 13 bases spanning the gap. There are 15 residues in the CDR3. The germline CDR1 and CDR2 sequences are MNHEY and SVGEGT. This chain's CDR3 is CASSKGPGTNYGYTF. The CDR3 bases are TGTGCCAGCAGTAAGGGCCCTGGGACTAACTATGGCTACACCTTC.

The genes are TRBV3-1 and TRBJ2-3; D gene uncertain. CDR3 length: 15 amino acids. The V gene's germline CDR1 is LGHDT and CDR2 YNNKEL (reference sequence). Trimming pared 1 base from V and 0 bases from J, leaving 8 bases between. This chain's CDR3 is CASSQAGQSTDTQYF. CDR3 in DNA: TGTGCCAGCAGCCAAGCCGGGCAGAGCACAGATACGCAGTATTTT.

This clonotype was seen only a few times. This rearrangement joins TRBV29-1 to TRBJ2-5, with D maybe TRBD1 (5 bases). Germline V gives CDR1 SQVTM, CDR2 ANQGSEA. The CDR3 totals 13 residues. V lost 2 bases and J 4 bases, leaving 11 bases between the germline ends. Written as DNA, the CDR3 is TGCAGCGTTGAACTGCCAGGGCGAGAGACCCAGTACTTC. Encoded protein: CSVELPGRETQYF.

The rearrangement uses TRBV11-1 and TRBJ2-3, with D perhaps TRBD2 (6 bases). This CDR3 comprises 16 residues. Trimming removed 2 bases from V and 5 bases from J, with 17 bases in between. Germline V gene data show CDR1 as SGHAT and CDR2 as FQDESV (reference sequence). CDR3 sequence: CASSLSVGGAKDTQYF. The CDR3 DNA reads TGTGCCAGCAGCTTAAGCGTAGGAGGGGCGAAAGATACGCAGTATTTT.

This clonotype has only a few counts. This chain links TRBV15 with TRBJ1-1; D not certain. This CDR3 region has 14 residues. The V end lost 5 bases, the J end lost 1 base, and 11 bases lay between the germline ends. Germline V gene sequence: CDR1 LNHNV, CDR2 YYDKDF (reference sequence). The CDR3, as DNA: TGTGCCACCAGCCGGGCAGCCCGGAACACTGAAGCTTTCTTT. It translates to CATSRAARNTEAFF.

The rearrangement uses TRBV6-2 or TRBV6-3 and TRBJ1-1; no firm D call. This CDR3 region has 12 residues. V lost 2 bases and J lost 7, with 8 bases in between. The germline V gene has CDR1 MNHEY and CDR2 SVGEGT. As DNA, the CDR3 is TGTGCCAGCAGTTACGGCGGGTTTGAAGCTTTCTTT. Protein sequence: CASSYGGFEAFF.